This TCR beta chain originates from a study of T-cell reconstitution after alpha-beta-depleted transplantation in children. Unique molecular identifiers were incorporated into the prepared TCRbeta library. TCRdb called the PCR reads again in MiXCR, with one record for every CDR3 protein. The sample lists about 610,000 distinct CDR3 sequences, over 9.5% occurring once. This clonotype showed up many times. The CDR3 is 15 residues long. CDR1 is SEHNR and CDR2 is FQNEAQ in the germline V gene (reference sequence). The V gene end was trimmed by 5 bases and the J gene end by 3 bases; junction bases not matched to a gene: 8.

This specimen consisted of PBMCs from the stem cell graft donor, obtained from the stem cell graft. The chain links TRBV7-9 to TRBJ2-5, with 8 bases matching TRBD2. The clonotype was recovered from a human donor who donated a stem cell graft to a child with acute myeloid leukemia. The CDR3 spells CASSPLLLAEETQYF. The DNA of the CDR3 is TGTGCCAGCAGCCCCCTCCTACTAGCGGAAGAGACCCAGTACTTC.